The 11 T cell receptor beta chains in this list originate from one sample, sequenced in a study of shared clonotypes between healthy human individuals. Assay: immunoSEQ multiplex PCR; the TCRdb copy retains only in-frame clones and omits some. The top ten hold approximately 0.41% of the sample, which has over 2 million clones, 92% seen once. Sequences were obtained from naive CD4+ T cells from PBMCs. Stated subset: CD45RA+ positively selected. The receptors stem from a man in his late teens or twenties in good health. Some clones in this sample may be carry-over from other donors' samples.

This chain links TRBV4-3 with TRBJ1-6; D is unresolved. The CDR3 has 18 residues. Germline V gene data show CDR1 as LGHNA and CDR2 as YSLEER. The V gene lost 2 bases and the J gene lost 0 bases, with 14 bases spanning the gap. The chain's CDR3 is CASSQTQTRSSYNSPLHF. CDR3 bases: TGCGCCAGCAGCCAAACGCAGACCCGGAGCTCCTATAATTCACCCCTCCACTTT.

The chain links TRBV12-5 to TRBJ2-2; D assignment may be TRBD1 or TRBD2 (5 bases each). From germline, CDR1 is LGHNT and CDR2 FRNRAP. V lost 2 bases and J lost 5, with 6 bases in between. The length of the CDR3 is 13 residues. Here the CDR3 DNA reads TGTGCTAGTGGTTTGTGGGGGACCGGGGAGCTGTTTTTT. As protein: CASGLWGTGELFF.

A single count supports this clone. The chain uses TRBV7-2 and TRBJ2-3; unclear D gene. CDR1 is SGHTA, CDR2 FQGNSA, per germline. Trimming pared 7 bases from V and 7 bases from J, leaving 9 bases between. The CDR3 has 11 residues. CDR3 sequence (DNA): TGTGCCAGCACCCCACTTCATACGCAGTATTTT. Translation gives CASTPLHTQYF.

This chain links TRBV28 with TRBJ2-7; the D gene could be TRBD1 or TRBD2 (5 bases each). The V gene's germline CDR1 is MDHEN and CDR2 SYDVKM. This CDR3 region has 14 residues. Deletions cut 6 bases from V and 6 bases from J, with 18 bases between. DNA for the CDR3: TGTGCCAGCAGCAGGGCCTCTTTGGGAGCCGAGCAGTACTTC. It codes for CASSRASLGAEQYF.

This chain joins TRBV7-7 and TRBJ2-1, with D possibly matching TRBD2 (5 bases). Germline assignment: CDR1 SSHAT and CDR2 FNYEAQ (reference sequence). The CDR3 has 15 amino acids. V was cut by 7 bases and J by 5 bases, with 18 bases left in between. CDR3 amino acids: CASNSGPPGNNEQFF. The CDR3 DNA follows: TGTGCCAGCAACTCCGGGCCCCCGGGGAACAATGAGCAGTTCTTC.

The V and J genes are TRBV6-1 and TRBJ2-7, with 7 bases matching TRBD1. Germline V gives CDR1 MNHNS, CDR2 SASEGT. This CDR3 has 15 amino acids. V was clipped by 2 bases and J by 0 bases; unmatched bases: 4. Here the CDR3 DNA reads TGTGCCAGCAGTGAATTGACAGGGAGCTCCTACGAGCAGTACTTC. Translating gives CASSELTGSSYEQYF.

This rearrangement joins TRBV6-1 to TRBJ2-2; D is perhaps TRBD1 (6 bases). The CDR3 is made up of 15 amino acids. Germline V gene lookup returns CDR1 MNHNS and CDR2 SASEGT. Trimming removed 3 bases from V and 6 bases from J, with 14 bases in between. CDR3 nucleotide sequence: TGTGCCAGCAGTGAGCAACAGGGTTTTGCCGGGGAGCTGTTTTTT. Translating gives CASSEQQGFAGELFF.

The chain recombines TRBV28 with TRBJ2-1; 7 bases line up with TRBD2. The CDR3 loop spans 17 amino acids. J lost 7 bases, V lost 4 bases, and 16 bases had no gene match. Germline values: CDR1 MDHEN, CDR2 SYDVKM. CDR3 loop: CASSWPTSDLLGNEQFF. CDR3 sequence (DNA): TGTGCCAGCAGTTGGCCCACTAGCGACCTCCTGGGGAATGAGCAGTTCTTC. Complete variable domain (other parts from reference TRBV28 and TRBJ2-1): DVKVTQSSRYLVKRTGEKVFLECVQDMDHENMFWYRQDPGLGLRLIYFSYDVKMKEKGDIPEGYSVSREKKERFSLILESASTNQTSMYLCASSWPTSDLLGNEQFFGPGTRLTVL.

Note on this clone: At the DNA level, this CDR3 is encoded by other sequences in the same sample as well. The chain links TRBV4-1 to TRBJ1-1, with a tentative D call TRBD1 (5 bases). Trimming stripped 1 base from V and 8 bases from J, with 14 bases between. This CDR3 contains 14 residues. Germline-derived CDR1 and CDR2 are MGHRA and YSYEKL. The CDR3 DNA reads TGCGCCAGCAGCCAAGGGGGGGGAGTGGCCGAAGCTTTCTTT. This codes for CASSQGGGVAEAFF.

The gene calls are TRBV6-5 and TRBJ2-2; 8 nucleotides agree with TRBD2. The CDR3 spans 15 residues. V shed 0 bases, J shed 6 bases, and the junction held 3 bases outside the gene matches. Germline CDR1 MNHEY, CDR2 SVGAGI. CDR3 protein: CASSYSTRGAGELFF. CDR3 DNA: TGTGCCAGCAGTTACTCAACGCGGGGGGCCGGGGAGCTGTTTTTT.

The chain couples TRBV30 to TRBJ2-2; D unresolved. Per germline, CDR1 GTSNPN and CDR2 SVGIG (reference sequence). The ends were cut back, 5 bases at V and 5 bases at J, with 9 bases in the middle. CDR3 length: 12 residues. The CDR3 reads CAWVPRTGELFF. CDR3 sequence (DNA): TGTGCCTGGGTACCTAGAACCGGGGAGCTGTTTTTT.